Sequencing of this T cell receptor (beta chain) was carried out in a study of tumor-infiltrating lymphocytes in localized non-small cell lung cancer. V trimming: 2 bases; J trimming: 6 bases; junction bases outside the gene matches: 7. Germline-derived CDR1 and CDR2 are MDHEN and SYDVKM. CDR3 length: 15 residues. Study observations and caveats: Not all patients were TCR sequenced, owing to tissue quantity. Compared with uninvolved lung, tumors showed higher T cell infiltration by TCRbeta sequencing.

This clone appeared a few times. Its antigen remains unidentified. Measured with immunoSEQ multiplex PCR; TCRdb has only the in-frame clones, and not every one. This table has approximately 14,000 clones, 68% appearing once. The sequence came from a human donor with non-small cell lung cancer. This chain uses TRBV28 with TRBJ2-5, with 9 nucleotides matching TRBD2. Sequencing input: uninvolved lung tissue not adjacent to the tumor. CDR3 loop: CASSLAGGPLKTQYF. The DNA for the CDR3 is TGTGCCAGCAGTTTAGCGGGGGGGCCGCTAAAGACCCAGTACTTC. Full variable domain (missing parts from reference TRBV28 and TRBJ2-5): DVKVTQSSRYLVKRTGEKVFLECVQDMDHENMFWYRQDPGLGLRLIYFSYDVKMKEKGDIPEGYSVSREKKERFSLILESASTNQTSMYLCASSLAGGPLKTQYFGPGTRLLVL.